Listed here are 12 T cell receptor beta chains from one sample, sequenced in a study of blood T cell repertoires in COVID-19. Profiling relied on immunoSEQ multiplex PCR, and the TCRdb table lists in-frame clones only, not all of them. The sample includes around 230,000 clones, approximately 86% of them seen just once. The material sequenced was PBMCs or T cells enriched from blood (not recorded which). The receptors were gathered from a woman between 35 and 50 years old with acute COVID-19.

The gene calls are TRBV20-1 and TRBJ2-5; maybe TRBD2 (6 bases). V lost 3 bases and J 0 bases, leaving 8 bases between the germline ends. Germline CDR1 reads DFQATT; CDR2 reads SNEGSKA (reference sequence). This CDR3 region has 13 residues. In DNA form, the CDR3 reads TGCAGTGCTAGTAGGAGGGACCAAGAGACCCAGTACTTC. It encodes CSASRRDQETQYF.

CDR3 sequence (DNA): TGTGCCAGCAGCCAAGATTTAGATTCACCCCTCCACTTT. Translation: CASSQDLDSPLHF. This chain uses TRBV3-1 (or the pseudogene TRBV3-2) with TRBJ1-6; D unclear. V lost 0 bases to trimming and J lost 8 bases, with 5 bases between them. Germline V CDR1 and CDR2: LGHDT, YNNKEL (reference sequence). The CDR3 is 13 residues long.

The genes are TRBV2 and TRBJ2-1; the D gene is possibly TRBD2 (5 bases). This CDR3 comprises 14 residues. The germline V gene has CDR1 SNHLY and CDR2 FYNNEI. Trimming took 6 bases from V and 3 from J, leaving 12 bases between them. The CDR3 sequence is CASRTLASYNEQFF. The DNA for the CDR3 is TGTGCCAGCAGAACATTAGCGAGCTACAATGAGCAGTTCTTC.

CDR3 residues: CATSRPSTDTQYF. CDR3 sequence (DNA): TGTGCCACCAGCAGACCAAGCACAGATACGCAGTATTTT. The V call is TRBV15, the J call TRBJ2-3; D uncertain. Germline V gene data show CDR1 as LNHNV and CDR2 as YYDKDF (reference sequence). The CDR3 loop spans 13 amino acids. Trimming removed 2 bases from V and 0 bases from J, with 3 bases in between.

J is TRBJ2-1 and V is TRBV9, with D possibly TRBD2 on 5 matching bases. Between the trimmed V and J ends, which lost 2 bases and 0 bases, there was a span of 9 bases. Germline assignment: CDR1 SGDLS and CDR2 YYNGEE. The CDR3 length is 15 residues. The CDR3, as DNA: TGTGCCAGCAGCGTGACTACGAGCTCCTACAATGAGCAGTTCTTC. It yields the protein CASSVTTSSYNEQFF.

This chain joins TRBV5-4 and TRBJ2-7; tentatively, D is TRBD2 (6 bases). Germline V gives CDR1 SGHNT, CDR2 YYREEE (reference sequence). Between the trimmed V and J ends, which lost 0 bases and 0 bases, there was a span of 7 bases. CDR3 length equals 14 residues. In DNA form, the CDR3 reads TGTGCCAGCAGCTTGGTCGGGAGCTCCTACGAGCAGTACTTC. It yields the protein CASSLVGSSYEQYF.

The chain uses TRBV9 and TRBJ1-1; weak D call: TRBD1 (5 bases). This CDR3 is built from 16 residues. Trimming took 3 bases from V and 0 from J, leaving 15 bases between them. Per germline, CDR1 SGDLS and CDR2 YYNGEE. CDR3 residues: CASSAHQGLMNTEAFF. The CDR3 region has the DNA TGTGCCAGCAGCGCGCACCAGGGTTTGATGAACACTGAAGCTTTCTTT.

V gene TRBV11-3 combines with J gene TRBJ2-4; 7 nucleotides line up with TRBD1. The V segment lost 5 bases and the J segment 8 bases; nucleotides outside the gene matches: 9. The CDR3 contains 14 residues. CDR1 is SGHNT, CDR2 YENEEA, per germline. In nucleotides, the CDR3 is TGTGCCAGCAGCCCCACGACCGACAGGGACATTCAGTACTTC. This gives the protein CASSPTTDRDIQYF.

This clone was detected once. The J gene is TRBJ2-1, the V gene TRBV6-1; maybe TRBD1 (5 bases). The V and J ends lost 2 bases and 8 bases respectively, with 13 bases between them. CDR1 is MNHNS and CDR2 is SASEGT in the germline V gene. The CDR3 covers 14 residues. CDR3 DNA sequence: TGTGCCAGCAGTGAACTTGCAGGGTTGGATGAGCAGTTCTTC. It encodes CASSELAGLDEQFF.

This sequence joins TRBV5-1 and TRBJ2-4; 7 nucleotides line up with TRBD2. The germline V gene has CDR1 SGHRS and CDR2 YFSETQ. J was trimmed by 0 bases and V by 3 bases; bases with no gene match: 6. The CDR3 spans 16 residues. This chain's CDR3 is CASSSVAGLAKNIQYF. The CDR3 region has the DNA TGCGCCAGCAGCTCGGTAGCGGGCCTAGCCAAAAACATTCAGTACTTC.

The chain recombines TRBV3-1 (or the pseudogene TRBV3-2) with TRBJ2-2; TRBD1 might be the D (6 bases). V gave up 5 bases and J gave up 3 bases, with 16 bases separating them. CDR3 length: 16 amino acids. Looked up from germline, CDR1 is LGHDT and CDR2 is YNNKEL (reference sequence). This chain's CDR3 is CASSDGGPNYTGELFF. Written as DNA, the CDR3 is TGTGCCAGCAGCGATGGGGGCCCGAATTACACCGGGGAGCTGTTTTTT.

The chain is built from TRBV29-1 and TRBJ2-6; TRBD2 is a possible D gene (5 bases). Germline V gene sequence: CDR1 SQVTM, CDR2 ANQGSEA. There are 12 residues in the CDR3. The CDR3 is CTVGSGANVLTF. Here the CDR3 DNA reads TGCACTGTGGGGAGTGGGGCCAACGTCCTGACTTTC. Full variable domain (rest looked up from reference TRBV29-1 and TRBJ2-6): SAVISQKPSRDICQRGTSLTIQCQVDSQVTMMFWYRQQPGQSLTLIATANQGSEATYESGFVIDKFPISRPNLTFSTLTVSNMSPEDSSIYLCTVGSGANVLTFGAGSRLTVL.